This TCR beta chain was recorded in a study of cytomegalovirus exposure and HLA in healthy donors. With 60 Vbeta and 13 Jbeta primers, the PCR was carried out. Assay used: immunoSEQ multiplex PCR; TCRdb lists only in-frame clones, some missing. The sample yields 130,000 or so clones, over 60% seen once. Trimming cost V 1 base and J 0 bases, with 13 bases left between them. Per the germline V gene, CDR1 is MGHRA and CDR2 is YSYEKL. The CDR3 has 17 residues. V gene TRBV4-1 combines with J gene TRBJ1-5; D is ambiguous. Sequencing input: PBMCs. The sequence was collected from a female donor in good health and CMV-seronegative. The CDR3 DNA reads TGCGCCAGCAGCCAAGGGCTAGGAACTTATAGCAATCAGCCCCAGCATTTT. It is translated as CASSQGLGTYSNQPQHF.